The clone carrying this T cell receptor (beta chain) came up a few times. Its antigen remains unidentified. The entry originates in a study of T-cell reconstitution after alpha-beta-depleted transplantation in children. Findings and limits, study-wide: About two months after transplant, alpha-beta T cells reportedly came from several hundred expanded graft clones. A year had passed since transplant, and T-cell counts and diversity by then came mostly from newly produced T cells. Where some patients showed high TCRbeta diversity at day 60, it came from recipient T cells and thymic progenitors that had survived.

In germline, CDR1 is SGDLS, CDR2 YYNGEE. The CDR3 is made up of 16 amino acids. V was shortened by 4 bases and J by 5 bases, with 22 bases between the two germline ends. A TCRbeta library incorporating unique molecular identifiers was prepared. One entry per CDR3 protein, called by TCRdb with MiXCR from the PCR reads. The sample lists about 110,000 distinct CDR3 sequences; approximately 6.9% were seen once. The chain couples TRBV9 to TRBJ2-7; D may be TRBD2 (6 bases). The source material was PBMCs, mostly from graft donor cells, sampled 360 days after TCRalphabeta/CD19-depleted stem cell transplant. The receptor was derived from a male patient aged 2 to 9 who had a stem cell transplant for acute lymphoblastic leukemia, so the T cells may come from the graft donor. CDR3 loop: CASSPRGGGWSDEQYF. For the CDR3, the DNA is TGTGCCAGCAGCCCCAGAGGTGGGGGGTGGAGCGACGAGCAGTACTTC.